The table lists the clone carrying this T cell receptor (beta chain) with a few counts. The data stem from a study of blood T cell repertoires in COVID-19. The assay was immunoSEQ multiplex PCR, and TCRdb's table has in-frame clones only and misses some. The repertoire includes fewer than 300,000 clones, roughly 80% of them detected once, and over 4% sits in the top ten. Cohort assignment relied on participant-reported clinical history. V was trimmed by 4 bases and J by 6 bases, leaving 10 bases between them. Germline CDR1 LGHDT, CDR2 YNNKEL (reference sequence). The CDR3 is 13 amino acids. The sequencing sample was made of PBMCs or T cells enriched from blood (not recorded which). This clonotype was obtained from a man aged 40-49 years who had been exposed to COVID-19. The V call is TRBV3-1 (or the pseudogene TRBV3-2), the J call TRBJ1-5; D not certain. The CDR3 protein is CASSPLGSQPQHF. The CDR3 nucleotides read TGTGCCAGCAGCCCACTAGGGAGTCAGCCCCAGCATTTT.